This T cell receptor beta chain was recovered during a study of regulatory and conventional T cells in RAG deficiency. Overall study results and limits: Sorted Omenn CD25-high CD127-low cells may not be bona fide Tregs. Patient subsets had shorter CDR3s; Omenn Treg-Tconv overlap exceeded 80%. Other subsets showed around 9.4-fold reductions, but Treg unique TCR beta sequences fell 95 to 100-fold in these patients.

The V and J ends lost 5 bases and 3 bases respectively, with 19 bases between them. This CDR3 has 16 amino acids. The germline V gene encodes CDR1 MNHEY and CDR2 SMNVEV (reference sequence). In regard to this clone: Its target is not known.

Only in-frame clones appear in the TCRdb table, and some are missing; sequencing was by immunoSEQ multiplex PCR. The sample has around 30,000 clones, 70% to 90% seen once; the top ten hold under 5.5%. These records were also assigned to another study, of regulatory T cells. Per that paper: Primers: 52 TRBV forward and 13 TRBJ reverse. Skewed V and J usage and few unique V-J pairs marked patient repertoires, most in Tregs.

Specimen: CD8+ T cells sorted from blood. J is TRBJ1-1 and V is TRBV27; D is unclear. This receptor was identified in a human donor in good health. CDR3 region: CASSPAMLLWDTEAFF. CDR3 DNA sequence: TGTGCCAGCAGTCCCGCAATGCTCTTGTGGGACACTGAAGCTTTCTTT.